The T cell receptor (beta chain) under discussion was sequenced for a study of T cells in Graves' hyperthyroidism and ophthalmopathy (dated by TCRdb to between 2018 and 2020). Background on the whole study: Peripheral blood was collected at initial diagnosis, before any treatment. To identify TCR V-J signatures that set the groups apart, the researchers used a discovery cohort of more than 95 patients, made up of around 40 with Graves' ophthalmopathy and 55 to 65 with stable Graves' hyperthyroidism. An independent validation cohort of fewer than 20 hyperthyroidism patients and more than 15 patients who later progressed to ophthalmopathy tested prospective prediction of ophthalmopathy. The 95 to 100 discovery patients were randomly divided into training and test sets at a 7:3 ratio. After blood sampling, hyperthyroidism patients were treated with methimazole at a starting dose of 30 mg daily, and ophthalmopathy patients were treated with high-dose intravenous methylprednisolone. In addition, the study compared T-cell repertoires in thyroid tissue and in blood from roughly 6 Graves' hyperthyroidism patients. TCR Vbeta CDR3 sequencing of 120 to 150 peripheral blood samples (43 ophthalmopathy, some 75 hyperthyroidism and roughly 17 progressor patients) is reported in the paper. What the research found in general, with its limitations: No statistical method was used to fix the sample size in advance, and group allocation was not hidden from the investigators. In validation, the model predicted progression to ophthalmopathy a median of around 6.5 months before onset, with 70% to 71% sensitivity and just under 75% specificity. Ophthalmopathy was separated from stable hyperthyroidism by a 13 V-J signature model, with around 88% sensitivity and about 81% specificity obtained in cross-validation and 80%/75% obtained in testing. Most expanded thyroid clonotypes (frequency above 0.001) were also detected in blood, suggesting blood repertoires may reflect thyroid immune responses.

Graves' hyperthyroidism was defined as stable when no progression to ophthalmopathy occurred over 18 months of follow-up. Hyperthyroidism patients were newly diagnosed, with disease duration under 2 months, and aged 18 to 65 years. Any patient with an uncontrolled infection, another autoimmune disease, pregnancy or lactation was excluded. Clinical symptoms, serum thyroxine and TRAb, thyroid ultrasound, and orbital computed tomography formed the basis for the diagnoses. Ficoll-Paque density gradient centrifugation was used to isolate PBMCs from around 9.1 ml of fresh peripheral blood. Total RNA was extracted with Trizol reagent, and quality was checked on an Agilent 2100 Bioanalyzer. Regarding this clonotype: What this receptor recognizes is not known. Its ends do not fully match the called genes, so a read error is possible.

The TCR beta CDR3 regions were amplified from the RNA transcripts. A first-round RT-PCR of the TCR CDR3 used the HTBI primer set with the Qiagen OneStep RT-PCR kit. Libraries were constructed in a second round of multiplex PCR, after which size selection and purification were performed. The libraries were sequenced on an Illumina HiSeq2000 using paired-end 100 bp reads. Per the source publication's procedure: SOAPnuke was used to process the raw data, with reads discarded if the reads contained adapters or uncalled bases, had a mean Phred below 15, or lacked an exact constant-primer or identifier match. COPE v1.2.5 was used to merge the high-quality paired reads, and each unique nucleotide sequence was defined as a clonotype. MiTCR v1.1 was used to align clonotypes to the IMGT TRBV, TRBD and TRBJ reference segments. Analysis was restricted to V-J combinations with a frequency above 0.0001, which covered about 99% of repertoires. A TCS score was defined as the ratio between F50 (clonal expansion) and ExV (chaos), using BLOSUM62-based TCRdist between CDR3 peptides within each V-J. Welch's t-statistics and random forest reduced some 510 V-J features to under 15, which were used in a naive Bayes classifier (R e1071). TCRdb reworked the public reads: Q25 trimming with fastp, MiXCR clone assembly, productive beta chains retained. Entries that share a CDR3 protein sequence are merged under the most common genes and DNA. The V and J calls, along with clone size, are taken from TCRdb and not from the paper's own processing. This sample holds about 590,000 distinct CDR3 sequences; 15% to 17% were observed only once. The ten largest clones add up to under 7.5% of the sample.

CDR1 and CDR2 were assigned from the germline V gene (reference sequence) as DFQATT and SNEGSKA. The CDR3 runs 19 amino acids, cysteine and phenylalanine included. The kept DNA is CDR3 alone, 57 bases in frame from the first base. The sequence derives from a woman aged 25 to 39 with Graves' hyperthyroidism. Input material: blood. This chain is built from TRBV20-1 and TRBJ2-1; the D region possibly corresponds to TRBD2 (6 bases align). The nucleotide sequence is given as TGCAGTGCTATTGGGTGGGTTAGCGGTTCATTTAGCTCCTACAATGGGCAGTTCTTC. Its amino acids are CSAIGWVSGSFSSYNGQFF.